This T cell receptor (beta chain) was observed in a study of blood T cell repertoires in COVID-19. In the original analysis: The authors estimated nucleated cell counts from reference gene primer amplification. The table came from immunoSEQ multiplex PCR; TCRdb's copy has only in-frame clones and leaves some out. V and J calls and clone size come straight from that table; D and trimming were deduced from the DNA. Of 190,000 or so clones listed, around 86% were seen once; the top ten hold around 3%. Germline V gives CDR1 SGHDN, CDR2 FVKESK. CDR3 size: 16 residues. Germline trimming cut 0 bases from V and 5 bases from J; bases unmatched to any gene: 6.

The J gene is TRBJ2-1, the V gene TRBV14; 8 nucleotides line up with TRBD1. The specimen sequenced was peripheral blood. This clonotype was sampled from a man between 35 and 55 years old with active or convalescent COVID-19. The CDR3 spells CASSQDFGQGNNEQFF. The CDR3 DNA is TGTGCCAGCAGCCAAGATTTCGGACAGGGAAACAATGAGCAGTTCTTC.